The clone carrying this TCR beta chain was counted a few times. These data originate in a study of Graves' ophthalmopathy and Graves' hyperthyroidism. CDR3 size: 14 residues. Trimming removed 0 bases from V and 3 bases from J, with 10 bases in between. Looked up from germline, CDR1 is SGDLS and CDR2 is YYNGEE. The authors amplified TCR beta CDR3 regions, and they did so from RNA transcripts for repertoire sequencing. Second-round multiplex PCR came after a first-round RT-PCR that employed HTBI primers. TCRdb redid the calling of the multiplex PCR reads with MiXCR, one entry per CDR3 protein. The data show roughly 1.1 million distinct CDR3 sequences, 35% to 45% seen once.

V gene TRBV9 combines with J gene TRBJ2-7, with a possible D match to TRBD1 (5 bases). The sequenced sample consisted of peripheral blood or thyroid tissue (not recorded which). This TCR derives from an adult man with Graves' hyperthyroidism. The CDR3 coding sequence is TGTGCCAGCAGCGTAGATAGCAGGGACTACGAGCAGTACTTC. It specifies CASSVDSRDYEQYF.